This T cell receptor (beta chain) was obtained from a study of blood T cell repertoires in COVID-19. Per the original methods: Amplification of reference gene primers was used by the study to estimate nucleated cell counts. Clones were read by immunoSEQ multiplex PCR, and TCRdb kept only the in-frame ones, dropping some. That table gives V, J and clone size, and the DNA gave D and trimming. The repertoire includes approximately 230,000 clones, 65% to 85% of them detected once, and roughly 4% sits in the top ten. The CDR3 is made up of 16 amino acids. From germline, CDR1 is LNHDA and CDR2 SQIVND (reference sequence). Trimming took 3 bases from V and 2 from J, leaving 14 bases between them.

J is TRBJ2-1 and V is TRBV19, with D maybe TRBD2 (6 bases). The sequenced sample was peripheral blood. The source is a middle-aged woman with active or convalescent COVID-19. The CDR3 loop reads CASSMWGRGAYNEQFF. As DNA, the CDR3 is TGTGCCAGTAGTATGTGGGGACGCGGGGCCTACAATGAGCAGTTCTTC.